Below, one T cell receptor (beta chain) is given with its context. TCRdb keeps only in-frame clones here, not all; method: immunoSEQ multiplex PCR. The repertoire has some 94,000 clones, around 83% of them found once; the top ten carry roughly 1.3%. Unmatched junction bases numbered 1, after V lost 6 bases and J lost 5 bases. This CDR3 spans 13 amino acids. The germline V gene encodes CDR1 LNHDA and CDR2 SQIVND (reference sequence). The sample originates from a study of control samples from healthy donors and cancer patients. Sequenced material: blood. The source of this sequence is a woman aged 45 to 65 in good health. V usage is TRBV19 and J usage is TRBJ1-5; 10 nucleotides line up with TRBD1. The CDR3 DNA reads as TGTGCCAGTAGCGGACAGGGGGATCAGCCCCAGCATTTT. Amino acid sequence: CASSGQGDQPQHF.